A few counts support the clone carrying this T cell receptor beta chain. Antigen: not known. Other DNA variants within this sample encode the same CDR3. This sample is drawn from a study of shared clonotypes between healthy human individuals. The junction had 2 bases not matched to a gene; V was cut back by 3 bases and J by 0 bases. The CDR3 runs to 15 residues. Germline CDR1 is SGHRS and CDR2 is YFSETQ. Sequenced by immunoSEQ multiplex PCR; TCRdb stores in-frame clones only, minus some. Of roughly 2.2 million clones detected, around 92% appear once; the ten largest clones hold around 0.35%. The study's findings and limits: Approximately 4.6% of naive CD4 clonotypes were common to a few donors.

Sequenced input: naive CD4+ T cells from PBMCs. Specified subset: CD45RA+ positively selected. The chain uses TRBV5-1 and TRBJ2-2; 7 positions agree with TRBD1. The clonotype comes from a man aged 18 to 30 in good health. Some clones in this sample may be carry-over from other donors' samples. CDR3 nucleotides: TGCGCCAGCAGCTCGGGGACAGCGAACACCGGGGAGCTGTTTTTT. It codes for CASSSGTANTGELFF.